The clone carrying this TCR beta chain occurred a few times. Its antigen is as yet unknown. The data stem from a study of cytomegalovirus exposure and HLA in healthy donors. 60 Vbeta and 13 Jbeta primers were used in PCR. Generated by immunoSEQ multiplex PCR, the TCRdb table keeps only in-frame clones and is missing some. Found here are about 93,000 clones, roughly 79% of them singletons; the top ten hold roughly 0.6%. Overall study findings and caveats: Highest at DRB1 and lowest at HLA-C, TCR association rates differed among HLA loci in a later analysis. Three CMV-associated chains proved CMV antigen-specific in vitro. Altogether, 150 or so TCR beta chains were recorded as cytomegalovirus-associated.

Trimming took 6 bases from V and 3 from J; bases not matched to a gene: 5. CDR3 length equals 14 residues. CDR1 and CDR2 from the germline V gene are SNHLY and FYNNEI. The sample comprised PBMCs. This clonotype was obtained from a man under 40 in good health and CMV-seronegative. The gene calls are TRBV2 and TRBJ1-1, with TRBD1 matching over 9 bases. CDR3 bases: TGTGCCAGCAGACAGACAGGGGGGGACACTGAAGCTTTCTTT. Translated: CASRQTGGDTEAFF.